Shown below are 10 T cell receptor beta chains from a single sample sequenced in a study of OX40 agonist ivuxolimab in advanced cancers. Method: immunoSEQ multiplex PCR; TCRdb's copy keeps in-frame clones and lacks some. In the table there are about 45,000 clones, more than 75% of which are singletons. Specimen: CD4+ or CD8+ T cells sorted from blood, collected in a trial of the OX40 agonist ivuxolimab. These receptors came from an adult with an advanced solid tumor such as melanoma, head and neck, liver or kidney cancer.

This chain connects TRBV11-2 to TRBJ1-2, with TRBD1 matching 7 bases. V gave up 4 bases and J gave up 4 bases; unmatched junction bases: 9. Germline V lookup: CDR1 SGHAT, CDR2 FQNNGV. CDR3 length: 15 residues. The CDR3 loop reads CASSSARDSFYGYTF. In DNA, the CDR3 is TGTGCCAGCAGCTCCGCCCGGGACAGCTTCTATGGCTACACCTTC.

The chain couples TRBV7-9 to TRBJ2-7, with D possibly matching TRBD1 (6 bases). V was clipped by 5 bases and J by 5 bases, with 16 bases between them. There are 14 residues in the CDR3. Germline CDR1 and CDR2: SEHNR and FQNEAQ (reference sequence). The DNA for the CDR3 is TGTGCCAGCAGCCAACAGGGTACGCGAGACGAGCAGTACTTC. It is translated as CASSQQGTRDEQYF.

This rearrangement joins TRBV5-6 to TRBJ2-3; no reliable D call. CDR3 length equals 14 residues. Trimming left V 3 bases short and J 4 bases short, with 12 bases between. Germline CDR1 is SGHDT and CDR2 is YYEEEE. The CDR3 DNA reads TGTGCCAGCAGCTCTCTGTCGTGGGCAGATACGCAGTATTTT. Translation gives CASSSLSWADTQYF.

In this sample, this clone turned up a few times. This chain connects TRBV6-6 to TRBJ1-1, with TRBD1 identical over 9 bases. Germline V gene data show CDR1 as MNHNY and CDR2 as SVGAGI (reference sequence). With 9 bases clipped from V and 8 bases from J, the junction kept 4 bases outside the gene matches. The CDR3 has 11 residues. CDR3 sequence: CASDRGAEAFF. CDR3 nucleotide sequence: TGTGCCAGTGACAGGGGGGCCGAAGCTTTCTTT.

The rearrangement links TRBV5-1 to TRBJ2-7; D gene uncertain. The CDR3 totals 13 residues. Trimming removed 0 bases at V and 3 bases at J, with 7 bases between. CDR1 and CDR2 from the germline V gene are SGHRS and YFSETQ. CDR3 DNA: TGCGCCAGCAGCTTGGTAGGCAGCTACGAGCAGTACTTC. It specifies CASSLVGSYEQYF.

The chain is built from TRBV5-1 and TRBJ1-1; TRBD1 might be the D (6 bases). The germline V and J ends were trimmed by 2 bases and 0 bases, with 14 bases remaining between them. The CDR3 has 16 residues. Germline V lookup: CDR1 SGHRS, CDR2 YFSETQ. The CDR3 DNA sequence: TGCGCCAGCAGCTTACATTTCACAGGGTTGAACACTGAAGCTTTCTTT. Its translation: CASSLHFTGLNTEAFF.

CDR3: CASSPTRTGGYEQYF. As DNA, the CDR3 is TGTGCCAGCAGTCCAACCCGGACAGGGGGCTACGAGCAGTACTTC. The chain couples TRBV28 to TRBJ2-7; 10 nucleotides align to TRBD1. Germline V gene data show CDR1 as MDHEN and CDR2 as SYDVKM. The CDR3 spans 15 residues. With 5 bases clipped from V and 3 bases from J, the junction kept 7 bases outside the gene matches.

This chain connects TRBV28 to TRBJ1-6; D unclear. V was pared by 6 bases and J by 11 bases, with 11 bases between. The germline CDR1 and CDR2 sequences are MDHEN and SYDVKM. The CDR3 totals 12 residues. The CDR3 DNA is TGTGCCAGCAGCCCTCTAGGTCCACCCCTCCACTTT. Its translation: CASSPLGPPLHF.

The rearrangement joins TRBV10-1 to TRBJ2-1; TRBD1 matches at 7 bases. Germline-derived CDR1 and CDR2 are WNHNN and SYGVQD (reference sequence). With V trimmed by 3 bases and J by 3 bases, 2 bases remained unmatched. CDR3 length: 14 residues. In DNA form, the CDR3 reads TGCGCCAGCAGTGAAGGACAGGACTACAATGAGCAGTTCTTC. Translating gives CASSEGQDYNEQFF.

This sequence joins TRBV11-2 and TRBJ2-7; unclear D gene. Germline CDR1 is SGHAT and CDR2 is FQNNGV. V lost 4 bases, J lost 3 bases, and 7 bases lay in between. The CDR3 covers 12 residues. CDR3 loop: CASSSTIYEQYF. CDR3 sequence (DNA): TGTGCCAGCAGCTCAACAATCTACGAGCAGTACTTC.